These 31 T cell receptor beta chains came from one sample sequenced in a study of CD8 T cells in ankylosing spondylitis. Study results and limitations: Made up of 7 to 9 highly homologous variants, a TCR beta motif appeared characteristic of ankylosing spondylitis blood.

Via MiXCR, TCRdb re-called the 5' RACE reads, giving one row per CDR3 protein. The sample comprises hundreds of thousands of distinct CDR3 sequences, 10% to 15% of which are singletons, and 0.45% to 0.6% rests with the top ten. No antigen is known for these receptors. The sample taken for sequencing was blood, either unsorted or a sorted T cell fraction (not recorded which). Source of these receptors: a male donor with ankylosing spondylitis.

The rearrangement uses TRBV20-1 and TRBJ2-5; D call uncertain. Per germline, CDR1 DFQATT and CDR2 SNEGSKA (reference sequence). The CDR3 is 14 amino acids. The ends were cut back, 5 bases at V and 1 base at J, with 14 bases in the middle. The CDR3 spells CSAPHIQAQETQYF. CDR3 sequence (DNA): TGCAGTGCTCCTCATATCCAGGCCCAAGAGACCCAGTACTTC.

This clonotype was seen more than once but under ten times. The chain employs TRBV20-1 and TRBJ2-7; no firm D call. V lost 1 base to trimming and J lost 4 bases, with 14 bases between them. The CDR3 has 14 residues. Germline values: CDR1 DFQATT, CDR2 SNEGSKA (reference sequence). Here the CDR3 DNA reads TGCAGTGCTAGAGGGACGGTGAGAATTTACGAGCAGTACTTC. As protein: CSARGTVRIYEQYF.

At least ten counts were recorded for this clonotype. The chain recombines TRBV20-1 with TRBJ2-1; no definite D call. The CDR3 runs to 13 residues. The germline V gene has CDR1 DFQATT and CDR2 SNEGSKA (reference sequence). The V end lost 5 bases, the J end lost 1 base, and 9 bases lay between the germline ends. CDR3 DNA: TGCAGTGCTTCATCAATATCCTACAATGAGCAGTTCTTC. This translates into CSASSISYNEQFF.

This clonotype was counted a few times. The rearrangement links TRBV20-1 to TRBJ2-1; no definite D call. V was cut by 5 bases and J by 3 bases, with 14 bases left in between. CDR3 length equals 14 residues. Germline V gives CDR1 DFQATT, CDR2 SNEGSKA (reference sequence). CDR3 sequence reads: CSAQKGMRYNEQFF. The CDR3, as DNA: TGCAGTGCTCAGAAGGGTATGCGCTACAATGAGCAGTTCTTC.

The chain has TRBV20-1 and TRBJ2-7; D may match TRBD1 or TRBD2 (5 bases each). V was pared by 3 bases and J by 0 bases, with 12 bases between. The CDR3 has 14 residues. Germline CDR1 and CDR2: DFQATT and SNEGSKA (reference sequence). The CDR3 reads CSASRDPRSYEQYF. The CDR3 region has the DNA TGCAGTGCTAGCCGGGACCCTCGCTCCTACGAGCAGTACTTC.

This rearrangement joins TRBV20-1 to TRBJ1-4, with a weak D call TRBD1 (5 bases). In germline, CDR1 is DFQATT, CDR2 SNEGSKA (reference sequence). The ends were cut back, 3 bases at V and 12 bases at J, with 17 bases in the middle. The CDR3 loop spans 13 amino acids. CDR3 in amino acids: CSASFRASGELFF. Written as DNA, the CDR3 is TGCAGTGCTAGTTTCAGGGCTAGCGGGGAACTGTTTTTT.

The sample holds a few counts of this clonotype. V is TRBV15 and J is TRBJ1-2, with D perhaps TRBD1 (5 bases). The length of the CDR3 is 14 residues. The V and J ends lost 1 base and 0 bases respectively, with 6 bases between them. CDR1 and CDR2 (germline): LNHNV, YYDKDF (reference sequence). The CDR3 is CATSRGGANYGYTF. CDR3 sequence (DNA): TGTGCCACCAGCAGAGGAGGGGCTAACTATGGCTACACCTTC.

This clonotype has a handful of counts. V is TRBV18 and J is TRBJ1-5; D perhaps matches TRBD1 (5 bases). Germline lookup yields CDR1 KGHSH and CDR2 LQKENI. Trimming cost V 3 bases and J 0 bases, with 9 bases left between them. This CDR3 region has 15 residues. The CDR3 nucleotides are TGTGCCAGCTCACCTGAGGGGATTAGCAATCAGCCCCAGCATTTT. Translation gives CASSPEGISNQPQHF. Full variable domain (outside the CDR3, taken from reference TRBV18 and TRBJ1-5): NAGVMQNPRHLVRRRGQEARLRCSPMKGHSHVYWYRQLPEEGLKFMVYLQKENIIDESGMPKERFSAEFPKEGPSILRIQQVVRGDSAAYFCASSPEGISNQPQHFGDGTRLSIL.

This clonotype came up a few times. The gene calls are TRBV6-5 and TRBJ2-1; weak D call: TRBD1 (6 bases). From germline, CDR1 is MNHEY and CDR2 SVGAGI. Trimming took off 5 bases at V and 5 bases at J, with 10 bases between the two ends. This CDR3 has 13 amino acids. DNA of the CDR3: TGTGCCAGCAGTAACGGACAGCACAATGAGCAGTTCTTC. Translated: CASSNGQHNEQFF.

This clonotype was seen a few times. The rearrangement uses TRBV7-2 and TRBJ1-2; the D gene is possibly TRBD1 (5 bases). V lost 1 base and J 5 bases, leaving 14 bases between the germline ends. The CDR3 covers 15 residues. Germline lookup yields CDR1 SGHTA and CDR2 FQGNSA. CDR3 region: CASSLVYRTDYGYTF. CDR3 sequence (DNA): TGTGCCAGCAGCTTAGTCTACAGGACGGATTATGGCTACACCTTC.

This clonotype has only a few counts. Written as DNA, the CDR3 is TGTGCCAGCAGCTTAAGAGACAGCCCCTCCTACAATGAGCAGTTCTTC. This codes for CASSLRDSPSYNEQFF. The rearrangement links TRBV7-8 to TRBJ2-1, with D possibly being TRBD1 (5 bases). CDR1 and CDR2 from the germline V gene are SGHVS and FQNEAQ. This CDR3 spans 16 amino acids. V was clipped by 2 bases and J by 0 bases, with 11 bases between them.

The genes are TRBV10-3 and TRBJ2-7, with 8 nucleotides matching TRBD1. Germline V CDR1 and CDR2: ENHRY, SYGVKD. This CDR3 spans 13 amino acids. The V gene end was trimmed by 3 bases and the J gene end by 5 bases; junction bases not matched to a gene: 3. The CDR3 nucleotides are TGTGCCATCAGTGAACAGGGGGGACACGAGCAGTACTTC. Its translation: CAISEQGGHEQYF.

This clonotype has only a few counts. V gene TRBV5-1 combines with J gene TRBJ2-3; D may be TRBD1 or TRBD2 (5 bases each). The V end lost 0 bases, the J end lost 6 bases, and 14 bases lay between the germline ends. The CDR3 loop spans 15 amino acids. Germline V gene data show CDR1 as SGHRS and CDR2 as YFSETQ. Here the CDR3 DNA reads TGCGCCAGCAGCTTGGTAGGGCAGGGAGCCGATACGCAGTATTTT. Its protein is CASSLVGQGADTQYF.

The chain is built from TRBV7-9 and TRBJ1-5, with no clear D. The V gene's germline CDR1 is SEHNR and CDR2 FQNEAQ (reference sequence). With 1 base removed from V and 6 bases from J, the gap between germline ends came to 10 bases. The CDR3 loop spans 14 amino acids. CDR3 protein: CASSLGSAVQPQHF. Here the CDR3 DNA reads TGTGCCAGCAGCTTAGGTAGCGCGGTTCAGCCCCAGCATTTT.

This clonotype was observed a few times. The chain combines TRBV18 with TRBJ1-1; possible D gene TRBD1, 5 bases. The ends were cut back, 1 base at V and 4 bases at J, with 10 bases in the middle. The CDR3 extends over 14 amino acids. CDR1 and CDR2 from the germline V gene are KGHSH and LQKENI. CDR3 region: CASSPQTGGTEAFF. For the CDR3, the DNA is TGTGCCAGCTCACCACAAACAGGCGGCACTGAAGCTTTCTTT. The variable domain in full, with the rest retrieved from reference TRBV18 and TRBJ1-1, is NAGVMQNPRHLVRRRGQEARLRCSPMKGHSHVYWYRQLPEEGLKFMVYLQKENIIDESGMPKERFSAEFPKEGPSILRIQQVVRGDSAAYFCASSPQTGGTEAFFGQGTRLTVV.

The chain links TRBV11-2 to TRBJ2-2; 8 bases match TRBD1. Germline V gene data show CDR1 as SGHAT and CDR2 as FQNNGV. The CDR3 spans 15 residues. Trimming at V came to 1 base and at J to 5 bases, leaving 3 bases not matched to a gene. CDR3 DNA sequence: TGTGCCAGCAGCTTAGGGACAGGGATAACCGGGGAGCTGTTTTTT. Translated, it gives CASSLGTGITGELFF.

This clonotype has only a few counts. The V and J genes are TRBV14 and TRBJ2-2; TRBD1 or TRBD2 may be the D gene (5 bases each). Germline CDR1 reads SGHDN; CDR2 reads FVKESK. This CDR3 is 17 amino acids long. Trimming left V 1 base short and J 3 bases short, with 15 bases between. The CDR3 sequence: CASSQVGVPTYTGELFF. In DNA form, the CDR3 reads TGTGCCAGCAGCCAAGTGGGGGTCCCCACTTACACCGGGGAGCTGTTTTTT.

The CDR3 spells CASSLGTNGYGYTF. The CDR3 DNA sequence: TGTGCCAGCAGCTTGGGGACTAACGGCTATGGCTACACCTTC. The chain employs TRBV5-6 and TRBJ1-2, with unresolved D. Germline V gives CDR1 SGHDT, CDR2 YYEEEE. The CDR3 extends over 14 amino acids. With 0 bases removed from V and 4 bases from J, the gap between germline ends came to 10 bases. The full variable domain, its missing parts supplied by reference TRBV5-6 and TRBJ1-2, is DAGVTQSPTHLIKTRGQQVTLRCSPKSGHDTVSWYQQALGQGPQFIFQYYEEEERQRGNFPDRFSGHQFPNYSSELNVNALLLGDSALYLCASSLGTNGYGYTFGSGTRLTVV.

The genes are TRBV2 and TRBJ1-6; a weak D match, TRBD1 (5 bases). The CDR3 has 15 amino acids. Germline V gives CDR1 SNHLY, CDR2 FYNNEI. Trimming stripped 5 bases from V and 8 bases from J, with 16 bases between. Here the CDR3 DNA reads TGTGCCAGCAGTAAACCCCAGGGTGGGGATTCACCCCTCCACTTT. This translates into CASSKPQGGDSPLHF.

There are a few counts of this clonotype. The CDR3 spells CASSLSPRGWAMNTEAFF. Here the CDR3 DNA reads TGTGCCAGCAGCTTAAGCCCCAGGGGCTGGGCGATGAACACTGAAGCTTTCTTT. The V and J genes are TRBV11-2 and TRBJ1-1, with D possibly TRBD1 on 6 matching bases. The CDR3 is 18 residues long. The V gene's germline CDR1 is SGHAT and CDR2 FQNNGV. Trimming took 2 bases from V and 0 from J, leaving 19 bases between them. Combining the CDR3 with reference TRBV11-2 and TRBJ1-1 gives the whole variable domain EAGVAQSPRYKIIEKRQSVAFWCNPISGHATLYWYQQILGQGPKLLIQFQNNGVVDDSQLPKDRFSAERLKGVDSTLKIQPAKLEDSAVYLCASSLSPRGWAMNTEAFFGQGTRLTVV.

This clonotype occurred a few times. V is TRBV29-1 and J is TRBJ2-7, with D unresolved. V lost 7 bases and J lost 4, with 14 bases in between. The germline gives CDR1 SQVTM, CDR2 ANQGSEA. The CDR3 runs 12 residues. The CDR3, as DNA: TGCAGCGCTATTTCGGACGGGTACGAGCAGTACTTC. It specifies CSAISDGYEQYF.

J is TRBJ2-3 and V is TRBV20-1, with D hard to call. V was shortened by 2 bases and J by 4 bases, with 7 bases between the two germline ends. Per the germline V gene, CDR1 is DFQATT and CDR2 is SNEGSKA (reference sequence). The CDR3 is 12 amino acids. The CDR3: CSARLRPDTQYF. DNA of the CDR3: TGCAGTGCTAGACTACGGCCAGATACGCAGTATTTT.

The table lists this clonotype with many counts. The J gene is TRBJ1-2, the V gene TRBV6-5; possible D gene TRBD1, 5 bases. Trimming took 4 bases from V and 4 from J, leaving 13 bases between them. Germline CDR1 MNHEY, CDR2 SVGAGI. The CDR3 totals 14 residues. The CDR3 loop is CASSWNRQTYGYTF. CDR3 DNA: TGTGCCAGCAGTTGGAACCGACAGACCTATGGCTACACCTTC.

This chain joins TRBV6-1 and TRBJ2-3; D perhaps matches TRBD2 (6 bases). This CDR3 is 15 amino acids long. Trimming cost V 3 bases and J 2 bases, with 12 bases left between them. The germline CDR1 and CDR2 sequences are MNHNS and SASEGT. In nucleotides, the CDR3 is TGTGCCAGCAGTGAGTGGGGGACTTTCACAGATACGCAGTATTTT. It specifies CASSEWGTFTDTQYF.

CDR3 nucleotides: TGTGCCAGCTCACCACCCTCGACAGGCGGGTTTCAGCCCCAGCATTTT. Translated: CASSPPSTGGFQPQHF. The chain recombines TRBV18 with TRBJ1-5, with D perhaps TRBD1 (6 bases). This CDR3 has 16 amino acids. V was clipped by 0 bases and J by 6 bases, with 15 bases between them. Germline lookup yields CDR1 KGHSH and CDR2 LQKENI.

V usage is TRBV7-2 and J usage is TRBJ2-5; the D call may be TRBD1 or TRBD2 (5 bases each). This CDR3 contains 15 residues. Between the trimmed V and J ends, which lost 4 bases and 4 bases, there was a span of 16 bases. Germline V gene data show CDR1 as SGHTA and CDR2 as FQGNSA. In DNA form, the CDR3 reads TGTGCCAGCAGCTATAACAAAGGGGCGGGAGAGACCCAGTACTTC. Its protein product is CASSYNKGAGETQYF. Full variable domain (remainder filled in from reference TRBV7-2 and TRBJ2-5): GAGVSQSPSNKVTEKGKDVELRCDPISGHTALYWYRQSLGQGLEFLIYFQGNSAPDKSGLPSDRFSAERTGGSVSTLTIQRTQQEDSAVYLCASSYNKGAGETQYFGPGTRLLVL.

This clonotype has only a few counts. The chain employs TRBV20-1 and TRBJ1-5; TRBD1 aligns across 7 bases. CDR1 is DFQATT, CDR2 SNEGSKA, per germline (reference sequence). This CDR3 comprises 15 residues. V shed 6 bases and J 4 bases; nucleotides not matched to a gene: 12. The CDR3 spells CSASPYRGRNQPQHF. CDR3 DNA sequence: TGCAGTGCCAGCCCCTACAGGGGTCGGAATCAGCCCCAGCATTTT.

This chain uses TRBV20-1 with TRBJ2-1, with 8 bases that match TRBD2. Germline V lookup: CDR1 DFQATT, CDR2 SNEGSKA (reference sequence). The CDR3 consists of 14 residues. J was trimmed by 6 bases and V by 5 bases; bases with no gene match: 9. In DNA, the CDR3 is TGCAGTGCTGGGGGGACTAGAGGGGTCAATGAGCAGTTCTTC. This translates into CSAGGTRGVNEQFF.

This chain joins TRBV5-5 and TRBJ1-5, with 9 bases lining up with TRBD1. CDR3 size: 17 residues. The trim removed 2 bases at V and 2 bases at J, leaving 8 bases unmatched. Germline V gene data show CDR1 as SGHKS and CDR2 as YYEKEE (reference sequence). DNA for the CDR3: TGTGCCAGCAGCTTCGGACAGGGGATTATGGGCAATCAGCCCCAGCATTTT. Protein: CASSFGQGIMGNQPQHF.

This clonotype has more than one count but fewer than ten. This chain connects TRBV7-9 to TRBJ2-7; D uncertain. This CDR3 region has 13 residues. Trimming removed 4 bases from V and 3 bases from J, with 10 bases in between. Germline V lookup: CDR1 SEHNR, CDR2 FQNEAQ (reference sequence). The CDR3 region is CASSSTPNYEQYF. DNA for the CDR3: TGTGCCAGCAGCTCCACCCCGAACTACGAGCAGTACTTC.

The table lists this clonotype with a few counts. The J gene is TRBJ2-5, the V gene TRBV6-2 or TRBV6-3, with 9 nucleotides matching TRBD2. V was pared by 2 bases and J by 3 bases, with 19 bases of the junction left unmatched. Germline V gene sequence: CDR1 MNHEY, CDR2 SVGEGT. This CDR3 contains 20 residues. The CDR3 DNA sequence: TGTGCCAGCAGTTACCTTTCGGGGCTGAGGCGACTAGCGGAAAAAGAGACCCAGTACTTC. It yields the protein CASSYLSGLRRLAEKETQYF.